Below are 31 T cell receptor beta chains sequenced from a single sample in a study of human T cells and chemical hapten exposure. TCRdb used MiXCR to reprocess the RACE reads, holding one entry per CDR3 protein. The table has about 110,000 distinct CDR3 sequences, 34% seen once. Documented time point: patch test 3, about 24 weeks after DPC sensitization. Treatment reported: therapeutic diphenylcyclopropenone sensitization with weekly scalp DPC. The sequencing used whole blood, collected in connection with sensitization to the hapten diphenylcyclopropenone (DPC). Receptors were obtained from a man aged 35-49 years with alopecia areata. Some clones in this sample may be carry-over from other donors' samples.

This clonotype was counted between two and nine times. The V and J genes are TRBV7-8 and TRBJ2-7; D possibly matches TRBD1 or TRBD2 (5 bases each). Germline V CDR1 and CDR2: SGHVS, FQNEAQ. V was pared by 4 bases and J by 3 bases, with 13 bases between. The CDR3 has 14 residues. CDR3 region: CASSSPGTLYEQYV. CDR3 nucleotides: TGTGCCAGCAGCTCCCCCGGGACCCTCTACGAGCAGTACGTC.

The J gene is TRBJ2-3, the V gene TRBV5-1, with 8 bases matching TRBD2. This CDR3 spans 15 amino acids. V lost 3 bases to trimming and J lost 2 bases; unmatched junction nucleotides: 5. Germline V gene data show CDR1 as SGHRS and CDR2 as YFSETQ. CDR3 DNA: TGCGCCAGCAGCTACAGCGGGAGTATCACAGATACGCAGTATTTT. Encoded protein: CASSYSGSITDTQYF.

The gene calls are TRBV9 and TRBJ2-1, with D unclear. Germline CDR1 is SGDLS and CDR2 is YYNGEE. V gave up 3 bases and J gave up 0 bases, with 13 bases separating them. This CDR3 contains 16 residues. CDR3 loop: CASSAAAWSSYNEQFF. Here the CDR3 DNA reads TGTGCCAGCAGCGCAGCCGCATGGAGCTCCTACAATGAGCAGTTCTTC.

The chain is built from TRBV20-1 and TRBJ1-2; 7 bases agree with TRBD1. Germline trimming cut 6 bases from V and 6 bases from J; bases unmatched to any gene: 7. The CDR3 sequence is 12 residues long. From germline, CDR1 is DFQATT and CDR2 SNEGSKA (reference sequence). The CDR3 bases are TGCAGTGCCAAACAGGGGAAGGATGGCTACACCTTC. Its translation: CSAKQGKDGYTF.

DNA for the CDR3: TGTGCCAGCAGCTCCGGACTAGCGGGAGGGGGACGAAAGACCCAGTACTTC. It codes for CASSSGLAGGGRKTQYF. V gene TRBV7-2 combines with J gene TRBJ2-5; TRBD2 agrees at 15 bases. The V gene end was trimmed by 4 bases and the J gene end by 6 bases; junction bases not matched to a gene: 9. The CDR3 runs 17 residues. Germline V lookup: CDR1 SGHTA, CDR2 FQGNSA.

The chain employs TRBV30 and TRBJ2-2; TRBD2 agrees at 7 bases. V lost 4 bases to trimming and J lost 6 bases; unmatched junction nucleotides: 5. The CDR3 is 13 amino acids. The V gene's germline CDR1 is GTSNPN and CDR2 SVGIG (reference sequence). The CDR3 spells CAWTFGLAGELFF. The CDR3 bases are TGTGCCTGGACCTTTGGACTAGCCGGGGAGCTGTTTTTT.

This clonotype has more than one count but fewer than ten. The CDR3 DNA follows: TGTGCCAGCAGTTTTCGAGGGAGCGAGCAGTACGTC. As protein: CASSFRGSEQYV. V is TRBV12-3 or TRBV12-4 and J is TRBJ2-7, with D possibly matching TRBD2 (5 bases). Trimming removed 3 bases from V and 6 bases from J, with 9 bases in between. This CDR3 comprises 12 residues.

In this sample, this clonotype turned up a few times. The J gene is TRBJ2-3, the V gene TRBV12-3 or TRBV12-4; D remains unclear. Trimming stripped 0 bases from V and 4 bases from J, with 5 bases between. The CDR3 totals 13 residues. The CDR3 protein is CASSLAESDTQYF. Written as DNA, the CDR3 is TGTGCCAGCAGTTTAGCGGAATCAGATACGCAGTATTTT.

The V and J genes are TRBV29-1 and TRBJ1-3; D unresolved. CDR3 length: 13 residues. Per germline, CDR1 SQVTM and CDR2 ANQGSEA. Trimming took 3 bases from V and 3 from J, leaving 9 bases between them. In DNA, the CDR3 is TGCAGCGTTGATCCGGGTTTTGGAAACACCATATATTTT. Translating gives CSVDPGFGNTIYF.

V usage is TRBV27 and J usage is TRBJ2-7; D is undetermined. The CDR3 has 12 residues. The V end lost 6 bases, the J end lost 10 bases, and 16 bases lay between the germline ends. Germline V gene data show CDR1 as MNHEY and CDR2 as SMNVEV (reference sequence). In DNA, the CDR3 is TGTGCCAGCAGGATTCTGGGGTGGCGACAGTACGTC. Translated, it gives CASRILGWRQYV.

The sample holds a few counts of this clonotype. V is TRBV20-1 and J is TRBJ2-3; possible D gene TRBD2, 6 bases. Trimming took 4 bases from V and 2 from J, leaving 13 bases between them. This CDR3 has 14 residues. Germline V gene lookup returns CDR1 DFQATT and CDR2 SNEGSKA (reference sequence). CDR3 coding DNA: TGCAGTGCTACGATGCGGGGACCCACAGATACGCAGTATTTT. Amino acids: CSATMRGPTDTQYF.

A few counts support this clonotype. The DNA of the CDR3 is TGTGCCAGCAGCGCGGTCCCAACTAGGGCCACGGATGAGCAGTTCTTC. This codes for CASSAVPTRATDEQFF. The chain links TRBV7-8 to TRBJ2-1; tentatively, D is TRBD2 (5 bases). Germline-derived CDR1 and CDR2 are SGHVS and FQNEAQ. The length of the CDR3 is 16 residues. The V end lost 5 bases, the J end lost 8 bases, and 22 bases lay between the germline ends.

The table lists this clonotype with a few counts. V gene TRBV29-1 combines with J gene TRBJ2-1, with D maybe TRBD1 (5 bases). Per germline, CDR1 SQVTM and CDR2 ANQGSEA. This CDR3 is built from 14 residues. The V gene lost 5 bases and the J gene lost 8 bases, with 19 bases spanning the gap. The CDR3 loop is CSVLPGHFLDEQFF. As DNA, the CDR3 is TGCAGCGTTCTTCCAGGACATTTTTTAGATGAGCAGTTCTTC.

This clonotype was observed a handful of times. V gene TRBV6-2 or TRBV6-3 combines with J gene TRBJ2-3, with D tentatively TRBD1 (6 bases). The germline gives CDR1 MNHEY, CDR2 SVGEGT. The CDR3 covers 15 residues. Deletions cut 6 bases from V and 0 bases from J, with 13 bases between. The CDR3 region is CASRWDTTSTDTQYF. For the CDR3, the DNA is TGTGCCAGCAGGTGGGACACTACTAGCACAGATACGCAGTATTTT.

This clonotype was observed a handful of times. V is TRBV29-1 and J is TRBJ2-3, with D possibly TRBD1 on 5 matching bases. Germline V CDR1 and CDR2: SQVTM, ANQGSEA. The V end was cut by 7 bases, the J end by 2 bases, with 16 bases between. The CDR3 runs to 14 residues. CDR3 residues: CSGRQKGVTDTQYF. DNA of the CDR3: TGCAGCGGGCGACAGAAAGGAGTCACAGATACGCAGTATTTT.

This clonotype appeared a single time. This chain links TRBV6-5 with TRBJ1-3; D is undetermined. The germline V gene has CDR1 MNHEY and CDR2 SVGAGI. Trimming removed 6 bases at V and 4 bases at J, with 10 bases between. The CDR3 sequence is 13 residues long. CDR3 in DNA: TGTGCCAGCAGACCCCCTGGGGGAAACACCATATATTTT. Its translation is CASRPPGGNTIYF.

The chain couples TRBV20-1 to TRBJ1-5; D remains unclear. Trimming took off 3 bases at V and 6 bases at J, with 12 bases between the two ends. There are 13 residues in the CDR3. Germline V CDR1 and CDR2: DFQATT, SNEGSKA (reference sequence). The CDR3 coding sequence is TGCAGTGCTAGTACCGGGATCGTTCAGCCCCAGCATTTT. Translation: CSASTGIVQPQHF.

The gene calls are TRBV5-4 and TRBJ2-6; a possible D gene is TRBD1 (5 bases). CDR3 length: 16 amino acids. Germline loops: CDR1 SGHNT, CDR2 YYREEE (reference sequence). Trimming removed 5 bases at V and 0 bases at J, with 12 bases between. CDR3 bases: TGTGCCAGCAGTTCCGACAGAGCCTCTGGGGCCAACGTCCTGACTTTC. Its translation is CASSSDRASGANVLTF. Drawing the rest from reference TRBV5-4 and TRBJ2-6, the complete variable domain is ETGVTQSPTHLIKTRGQQVTLRCSSQSGHNTVSWYQQALGQGPQFIFQYYREEENGRGNFPPRFSGLQFPNYSSELNVNALELDDSALYLCASSSDRASGANVLTFGAGSRLTVL.

The chain recombines TRBV2 with TRBJ2-1; 12 bases align to TRBD2. The CDR3 length is 14 residues. V shed 6 bases, J shed 9 bases, and the junction held 6 bases outside the gene matches. Germline CDR1 SNHLY, CDR2 FYNNEI. For the CDR3, the DNA is TGTGCCAGCAGCGGACTAGCGGGAAGGGTTGAGCAGTTCTTC. Protein product: CASSGLAGRVEQFF. Full variable domain (rest looked up from reference TRBV2 and TRBJ2-1): EPEVTQTPSHQVTQMGQEVILRCVPISNHLYFYWYRQILGQKVEFLVSFYNNEISEKSEIFDDQFSVERPDGSNFTLKIRSTKLEDSAMYFCASSGLAGRVEQFFGPGTRLTVL.

CDR3 in amino acids: CASTPGLGSSGNTIYF. Written as DNA, the CDR3 is TGTGCCAGCACCCCGGGTCTCGGAAGCTCTGGAAACACCATATATTTT. The chain has TRBV6-5 and TRBJ1-3, with D hard to call. With 7 bases removed from V and 0 bases from J, the gap between germline ends came to 16 bases. The CDR3 spans 16 residues. Germline V gene sequence: CDR1 MNHEY, CDR2 SVGAGI.

The V call is TRBV16, the J call TRBJ2-7, with 11 bases matching TRBD1. V shed 4 bases and J 2 bases; nucleotides not matched to a gene: 4. Germline-derived CDR1 and CDR2 are KGHSY and FQNENV. The CDR3 sequence is 15 residues long. CDR3 nucleotide sequence: TGTGCCAGCAGCCGAGGACAGGGGGCAGCCTACGAGCAGTACTTC. Amino acid sequence: CASSRGQGAAYEQYF.

The table lists this clonotype with a few counts. The chain has TRBV6-5 and TRBJ1-6; TRBD1 might be the D (5 bases). The CDR3 runs 16 residues. Trimming shortened V by 2 bases and J by 9 bases, and 17 bases separated the two germline ends. Germline CDR1 is MNHEY and CDR2 is SVGAGI. The CDR3, as DNA: TGTGCCAGCAGTTACACTATGGGCCAGGGAGGTTCACCCCTCCACTTT. The encoded protein is CASSYTMGQGGSPLHF.

This rearrangement joins TRBV6-2 or TRBV6-3 to TRBJ2-2, with TRBD2 identical over 10 bases. This CDR3 is built from 19 residues. Losses at the gene ends were 6 bases for V and 1 base for J; bases not matched to a gene: 14. The germline V gene has CDR1 MNHEY and CDR2 SVGEGT. The CDR3 DNA reads as TGTGCCAGCAGCCTTCTTCTAGCGGGAGCTTCTTTGAACACCGGGGAGCTGTTTTTT. Translating it yields CASSLLLAGASLNTGELFF.

CDR3 protein: CATQTSGHYNEQFF. In nucleotides, the CDR3 is TGTGCCACCCAGACTAGCGGACATTACAATGAGCAGTTCTTC. V is TRBV6-5 and J is TRBJ2-1; 9 bases are shared with TRBD2. Losses at the gene ends were 10 bases for V and 4 bases for J; bases not matched to a gene: 8. The germline V gene encodes CDR1 MNHEY and CDR2 SVGAGI. CDR3 length equals 14 residues.

The CDR3 region is CASSEARGFNYGYTF. The DNA of the CDR3 is TGTGCCAGCAGTGAAGCGCGGGGTTTTAACTATGGCTACACCTTC. The chain couples TRBV6-1 to TRBJ1-2; D is undetermined. The CDR3 is made up of 15 amino acids. Looked up from germline, CDR1 is MNHNS and CDR2 is SASEGT. The V and J ends lost 0 bases and 1 base respectively, with 9 bases between them.

The chain carries TRBV20-1 and TRBJ2-1, with a possible D match to TRBD2 (6 bases). Germline CDR1 and CDR2: DFQATT and SNEGSKA (reference sequence). The length of the CDR3 is 16 residues. The V gene lost 1 base and the J gene lost 4 bases, with 17 bases spanning the gap. CDR3 coding DNA: TGCAGTGCTAGAGCGCCCGGGACTGCGTCTTACAATGAGCAGTTCTTC. Protein sequence: CSARAPGTASYNEQFF.

This chain uses TRBV12-3 or TRBV12-4 with TRBJ1-3, with 9 bases that match TRBD1. Trimming at V came to 5 bases and at J to 5 bases, leaving 7 bases not matched to a gene. This CDR3 spans 15 amino acids. In DNA form, the CDR3 reads TGTGCCAGCAGTCTTTGGACAGGGGAAAGAAACACCATATATTTT. Its protein product is CASSLWTGERNTIYF.

This rearrangement joins TRBV20-1 to TRBJ2-3; no clear D gene. CDR1 and CDR2 (germline): DFQATT, SNEGSKA (reference sequence). The CDR3 contains 18 residues. Trimming left V 3 bases short and J 2 bases short, with 24 bases between. The CDR3 loop is CSARGRSSKPQPTDTQYF. CDR3 bases: TGCAGTGCTAGGGGTCGTAGCTCCAAACCCCAACCCACAGATACGCAGTATTTT.

The chain combines TRBV28 with TRBJ1-4, with TRBD1 as a possible D gene (5 bases). The CDR3 contains 14 residues. Trimming removed 6 bases at V and 3 bases at J, with 11 bases between. Germline CDR1 MDHEN, CDR2 SYDVKM. The CDR3 DNA is TGTGCCAGCAGCTTGCAGGGTTCTAATGAAAAACTGTTTTTT. It encodes CASSLQGSNEKLFF.

This clonotype showed up just a few times. The genes are TRBV10-3 and TRBJ2-7; D uncertain. V lost 10 bases to trimming and J lost 5 bases, with 18 bases between them. CDR3 length equals 13 residues. From germline, CDR1 is ENHRY and CDR2 SYGVKD. CDR3 DNA: TGTGCCACCTCAGCTGGGTTGGTGAACGAGCAGTACGTC. It codes for CATSAGLVNEQYV.

V gene TRBV11-3 combines with J gene TRBJ2-6; D is possibly TRBD2 (6 bases). There are 17 residues in the CDR3. Germline V gene lookup returns CDR1 SGHNT and CDR2 YENEEA. V gave up 1 base and J gave up 2 bases, with 12 bases separating them. The DNA of the CDR3 is TGTGCCAGCAGCTTAGTATTCCGGACTACTGGGGCCAACGTCCTGACTTTC. The encoded protein is CASSLVFRTTGANVLTF.